One sample yielded the 18 T cell receptor beta chains listed below, sequenced in a study of T cells in Graves' hyperthyroidism and ophthalmopathy. Amplified regions were TCR beta CDR3 sequences from RNA transcripts. The HTBI primer set drove a first-round RT-PCR of the TCR CDR3. From the multiplex PCR reads, TCRdb called clonotypes with MiXCR, one entry per CDR3 protein. The sample has approximately 710,000 distinct CDR3 sequences, 17% seen once. Sample: blood. These receptors came from a man in his fifties with Graves' hyperthyroidism.

As for this clonotype: A much larger clone is a single base away; this may be a read error. The chain carries TRBV2 and TRBJ2-1, with TRBD2 as a possible D gene (5 bases). Germline V lookup: CDR1 SNHLY, CDR2 FYNNEI. This CDR3 spans 13 amino acids. V lost 8 bases to trimming and J lost 0 bases, with 8 bases between them. The CDR3 nucleotides are TGTGCCAGCCTCGGGATCTCCTACAATGAGCAGTTCTTC. Protein product: CASLGISYNEQFF.

This clonotype has at least ten counts. The gene calls are TRBV12-3 or TRBV12-4 and TRBJ1-5; D gene ambiguous. V was shortened by 0 bases and J by 2 bases, with 8 bases between the two germline ends. The CDR3 runs 15 residues. The CDR3 protein is CASSLAASGNQPQHF. The CDR3 nucleotides are TGTGCCAGCAGTTTAGCAGCCAGCGGCAATCAGCCCCAGCATTTT.

The chain uses TRBV3-1 and TRBJ2-2; maybe TRBD2 (6 bases). Germline V CDR1 and CDR2: LGHDT, YNNKEL (reference sequence). V shed 0 bases and J shed 4 bases, with 15 bases lying between them. CDR3 length equals 17 residues. Here the CDR3 DNA reads TGTGCCAGCAGCCAAGATTTCGCGGGGCACGCCACCGGGGAGCTGTTTTTT. Translated, it gives CASSQDFAGHATGELFF.

V usage is TRBV28 and J usage is TRBJ1-5; D remains unclear. The V and J ends lost 5 bases and 0 bases respectively, with 14 bases between them. This CDR3 is 16 amino acids long. Germline CDR1 MDHEN, CDR2 SYDVKM. CDR3: CASSPPKGYSNQPQHF. The DNA of the CDR3 is TGTGCCAGCAGTCCTCCCAAGGGCTATAGCAATCAGCCCCAGCATTTT.

This clonotype came up many times. The rearrangement uses TRBV7-3 and TRBJ2-7; 7 nucleotides agree with TRBD2. Germline V lookup: CDR1 SGHTA, CDR2 FQGTGA. V lost 0 bases and J lost 6; bases outside the gene matches: 8. CDR3 length: 15 residues. CDR3 coding DNA: TGTGCCAGCAGCTTAACAGCGGGGCCCCCCGCCGAGCAGTACTTC. Translating gives CASSLTAGPPAEQYF.

This clonotype was found many times. This chain uses TRBV11-2 with TRBJ2-3; D is possibly TRBD1 (5 bases). Germline CDR1 SGHAT, CDR2 FQNNGV. This CDR3 comprises 14 residues. V was trimmed by 0 bases and J by 4 bases, leaving 8 bases between them. The CDR3 DNA follows: TGTGCCAGCAGCTTAGATAGCAGGGCAGATACGCAGTATTTT. The encoded protein is CASSLDSRADTQYF.

This clonotype appeared many times. This chain connects TRBV28 to TRBJ1-2; D not resolved. Per germline, CDR1 MDHEN and CDR2 SYDVKM. The CDR3 sequence is 12 residues long. The V end was cut by 3 bases, the J end by 6 bases, with 8 bases between. The CDR3 sequence: CASSLIGNGYTF. The CDR3 DNA is TGTGCCAGCAGTTTGATCGGGAATGGCTACACCTTC.

The chain has TRBV9 and TRBJ1-5, with D perhaps TRBD1 (6 bases). The ends were cut back, 0 bases at V and 2 bases at J, with 12 bases in the middle. Germline values: CDR1 SGDLS, CDR2 YYNGEE. The CDR3 loop spans 16 amino acids. CDR3: CASSVGGQTRNQPQHF. The CDR3, as DNA: TGTGCCAGCAGCGTAGGGGGACAAACTCGCAATCAGCCCCAGCATTTT.

This clonotype has a count of ten or more. The V and J genes are TRBV27 and TRBJ2-5; D unresolved. Germline values: CDR1 MNHEY, CDR2 SMNVEV (reference sequence). Trimming took 1 base from V and 0 from J, leaving 12 bases between them. CDR3 length: 16 residues. The DNA of the CDR3 is TGTGCCAGCAGTTTATTGTCAAACCTGTACCAAGAGACCCAGTACTTC. This translates into CASSLLSNLYQETQYF.

For this clonotype: A read error may be the cause here, since a much bigger clone is one base away. The genes are TRBV20-1 and TRBJ1-2; TRBD1 matches 10 bases. This CDR3 is 16 amino acids long. Germline assignment: CDR1 DFQATT and CDR2 SNEGSKA (reference sequence). CDR3 coding DNA: TGCGGTGCTATCCCGACAGGGGGCTTTTTTGACTATGGCTACACCTTC. Amino acid sequence: CGAIPTGGFFDYGYTF.

This clonotype showed up many times. The chain is built from TRBV5-1 and TRBJ2-1; D is uncertain. V was pared by 1 base and J by 0 bases, with 11 bases between. Germline V lookup: CDR1 SGHRS, CDR2 YFSETQ. The CDR3 is made up of 16 amino acids. This CDR3 is CASSLIGLISYNEQFF. The DNA of the CDR3 is TGCGCCAGCAGCTTGATAGGGTTGATCTCCTACAATGAGCAGTTCTTC.

The gene calls are TRBV5-1 and TRBJ1-1, with D possibly being TRBD1 (5 bases). Germline assignment: CDR1 SGHRS and CDR2 YFSETQ. The CDR3 totals 15 residues. V was trimmed by 0 bases and J by 1 base, leaving 10 bases between them. The CDR3 sequence is CASSLDGTKNTEAFF. DNA of the CDR3: TGCGCCAGCAGCTTGGATGGGACGAAGAACACTGAAGCTTTCTTT.

V and J are TRBV4-1 and TRBJ2-7, with D possibly TRBD2 on 6 matching bases. This CDR3 has 14 residues. Trimming took off 4 bases at V and 5 bases at J, with 15 bases between the two ends. Germline V gene sequence: CDR1 MGHRA, CDR2 YSYEKL. The chain's CDR3 is CASSPDAGSHEQYF. CDR3 nucleotide sequence: TGCGCCAGCAGCCCCGACGCGGGGTCCCACGAGCAGTACTTC.

This clonotype was picked up a small number of times. The chain couples TRBV3-1 to TRBJ1-6; TRBD1 might be the D (5 bases). CDR3 size: 16 residues. Trimming left V 1 base short and J 8 bases short, with 15 bases between. The germline CDR1 and CDR2 sequences are LGHDT and YNNKEL (reference sequence). The CDR3, as DNA: TGTGCCAGCAGCCAAGGGGTCCGGGGCCGGGATTCACCCCTCCACTTT. It specifies CASSQGVRGRDSPLHF. Based on the CDR3 plus reference TRBV3-1 and TRBJ1-6, the full variable domain is DTAVSQTPKYLVTQMGNDKSIKCEQNLGHDTMYWYKQDSKKFLKIMFSYNNKELIINETVPNRFSPKSPDKAHLNLHINSLELGDSAVYFCASSQGVRGRDSPLHFGNGTRLTVT.

The chain has TRBV12-3 or TRBV12-4 and TRBJ1-3; 7 nucleotides line up with TRBD1. V was pared by 6 bases and J by 3 bases, with 11 bases of the junction left unmatched. The CDR3 runs to 16 residues. DNA for the CDR3: TGTGCCAGCAGATGGACAGGATCGGTGGGTGGAAACACCATATATTTT. Protein sequence: CASRWTGSVGGNTIYF.

This clonotype was picked up many times. V is TRBV6-1 and J is TRBJ2-5; TRBD1 matches 7 bases. This CDR3 region has 16 residues. The J segment lost 2 bases and the V segment lost 2 bases, leaving 8 bases of the junction unmatched. The germline gives CDR1 MNHNS, CDR2 SASEGT. CDR3 bases: TGTGCCAGCAGTGAATATCTTGAGACAGGGCAAGAGACCCAGTACTTC. Protein product: CASSEYLETGQETQYF.

Comments on this clonotype: One junction end disagrees with the germline gene, perhaps due to a read error. V and J are TRBV18 and TRBJ2-1, with TRBD2 matching 7 bases. The CDR3 consists of 14 residues. The germline V gene has CDR1 KGHSH and CDR2 LQKENI. CDR3 residues: CATSSSGTNNEQFF. The CDR3 DNA reads as TGTGCCACCTCATCCTCGGGGACTAACAATGAGCAGTTCTTC.

In this sample, this clonotype turned up a few times. The genes are TRBV19 and TRBJ2-7, with D possibly matching TRBD1 (6 bases). V lost 0 bases and J lost 3, with 6 bases in between. This CDR3 has 13 amino acids. The germline CDR1 and CDR2 sequences are LNHDA and SQIVND (reference sequence). DNA for the CDR3: TGTGCCAGTAGTATAGACAGGGGCTACGAGCAGTACTTC. Residues: CASSIDRGYEQYF.